These T cell receptor beta chains were read from a single sample in a study of T-cell reconstitution after alpha-beta-depleted transplantation in children. Each CDR3 protein gets one entry after TCRdb re-called the PCR reads with MiXCR. The sample yields hundreds of thousands of distinct CDR3 sequences, 10% to 15% seen once. The sequences come from PBMCs, mostly from graft donor cells, collected 360 days after TCRalphabeta/CD19-depleted stem cell transplant. The receptors shown here come from a male patient under 18 who had a stem cell transplant for acute myeloid leukemia, so the T cells may come from the graft donor. The CDR3 runs from the conserved cysteine through the conserved F or W.

j_call: TRBJ2-1
v_call: TRBV11-3
cdr3_length: 17
cdr3_aa: CASSRTSGTGEVDEQFF

j_call: TRBJ2-7
v_call: TRBV6-2/TRBV6-3
cdr3_length: 19
cdr3_aa: CASSYTGQGALGCSYEQYF

j_call: TRBJ2-3
v_call: TRBV28
cdr3_length: 16
cdr3_aa: CASSFRGRPGTDTQYF

j_call: TRBJ2-5
v_call: TRBV12-3/TRBV12-4
cdr3_length: 13
cdr3_aa: CATGRDSQETQYF

j_call: TRBJ2-2
v_call: TRBV4-3
cdr3_length: 17
cdr3_aa: CASSPYFAGGNTGELFF

j_call: TRBJ2-5
v_call: TRBV28
cdr3_length: 15
cdr3_aa: CASRPKSEPEETQYF

j_call: TRBJ2-3
v_call: TRBV7-6
cdr3_length: 16
cdr3_aa: CASSFGPSDRTDTQYF

j_call: TRBJ2-1
v_call: TRBV7-3
cdr3_length: 17
cdr3_aa: CASSFHAGTGGGNEQFF

j_call: TRBJ2-1
v_call: TRBV20-1
cdr3_length: 15
cdr3_aa: CSANSGSGTYNEQFF

j_call: TRBJ2-1
v_call: TRBV7-2
cdr3_length: 14
cdr3_aa: CASSLSPLGNEQFF

j_call: TRBJ2-7
v_call: TRBV21-1
cdr3_length: 16
cdr3_aa: CASSKPGAPTVYEQYF

j_call: TRBJ2-3
v_call: TRBV7-9
cdr3_length: 15
cdr3_aa: CAILTGLAGGDTQYF

j_call: TRBJ2-7
v_call: TRBV7-9
cdr3_length: 14
cdr3_aa: CASASSGSRGEQYF

j_call: TRBJ1-1
v_call: TRBV20-1
cdr3_length: 14
cdr3_aa: CSASRGVTDTEAFF

j_call: TRBJ1-5
v_call: TRBV9
cdr3_length: 18
cdr3_aa: CASSVAPGQGKSDQPQHF

j_call: TRBJ2-1
v_call: TRBV25-1
cdr3_length: 16
cdr3_aa: CASSEKGQPAHNEQFF

j_call: TRBJ2-3
v_call: TRBV3-1
cdr3_length: 19
cdr3_aa: CASSQDGPKTRFDTDTQYF

j_call: TRBJ1-2
v_call: TRBV29-1
cdr3_length: 11
cdr3_aa: CSAGGSYGYTF

j_call: TRBJ2-7
v_call: TRBV12-3/TRBV12-4
cdr3_length: 14
cdr3_aa: CASSPGPGSYEQYF

j_call: TRBJ2-1
v_call: TRBV6-5
cdr3_length: 16
cdr3_aa: CASSYRTGQGYNEQFF

j_call: TRBJ2-3
v_call: TRBV20-1
cdr3_length: 10
cdr3_aa: CSARGDTQYF

j_call: TRBJ2-7
v_call: TRBV4-3
cdr3_length: 15
cdr3_aa: CASSQVPGGAYEQYF

j_call: TRBJ2-4
v_call: TRBV15
cdr3_length: 15
cdr3_aa: CATSPPSLAKNIQYF

j_call: TRBJ2-5
v_call: TRBV18
cdr3_length: 13
cdr3_aa: CASSPDRRETQYF

j_call: TRBJ2-3
v_call: TRBV5-4
cdr3_length: 13
cdr3_aa: CASAGLALDTQYF

j_call: TRBJ2-1
v_call: TRBV4-3
cdr3_length: 17
cdr3_aa: CASSQDMREVVYNEQFF

j_call: TRBJ2-5
v_call: TRBV4-3
cdr3_length: 14
cdr3_aa: CASSQDIRAETQYF

j_call: TRBJ2-7
v_call: TRBV21-1
cdr3_length: 17
cdr3_aa: CASHPGEGGRNRYEQYF

j_call: TRBJ2-2
v_call: TRBV7-9
cdr3_length: 16
cdr3_aa: CASSSARDSSIGELFF

j_call: TRBJ2-2
v_call: TRBV7-9
cdr3_length: 15
cdr3_aa: CASSRWGTPDGELFF